One and the same sample provided the 25 T cell receptor beta chains below, sequenced in a study of response to subunit inactivated influenza vaccine. MiXCR, applied by TCRdb to the RT-PCR reads, yields one record per CDR3 protein. Of around 760,000 distinct CDR3 sequences listed, roughly 14% are singletons. Sequenced here: PBMCs from blood, sampled about 14 days before vaccination. These receptor sequences come from a man aged 45-65 years who received an inactivated influenza vaccine.

This clonotype was recorded many times. The chain joins TRBV12-3 or TRBV12-4 to TRBJ2-3; 11 positions match TRBD2. The V gene end was trimmed by 6 bases and the J gene end by 2 bases; junction bases not matched to a gene: 10. This CDR3 comprises 17 residues. The CDR3 DNA follows: TGTGCCAGCAGCCCACTTGGGACTAGCGGATCCACAGATACGCAGTATTTT. Translation: CASSPLGTSGSTDTQYF.

This clonotype came up a few times. The chain recombines TRBV18 with TRBJ1-1; D remains unclear. There are 15 residues in the CDR3. Germline CDR1 and CDR2: KGHSH and LQKENI. Trimming left V 0 bases short and J 3 bases short, with 11 bases between. In DNA form, the CDR3 reads TGTGCCAGCTCACCACCGATGGGTGTTGACACTGAAGCTTTCTTT. Its protein is CASSPPMGVDTEAFF.

Only a few counts were recorded for this clonotype. The V call is TRBV3-1, the J call TRBJ2-1, with 9 positions matching TRBD2. V was pared by 2 bases and J by 7 bases, with 6 bases of the junction left unmatched. The germline CDR1 and CDR2 sequences are LGHDT and YNNKEL (reference sequence). The CDR3 consists of 15 residues. The CDR3 DNA is TGTGCCAGCAGCCAATCCGGACTAGCGAGAAATGAGCAGTTCTTC. It yields the protein CASSQSGLARNEQFF.

This CDR3 is CASQPGENEQFF. CDR3 DNA: TGTGCCAGCCAACCGGGGGAGAATGAGCAGTTCTTC. The chain employs TRBV18 and TRBJ2-1; tentative D call: TRBD2 (6 bases). The CDR3 has 12 amino acids. Trimming stripped 8 bases from V and 7 bases from J, with 12 bases between. Germline loops: CDR1 KGHSH, CDR2 LQKENI.

V is TRBV3-1 and J is TRBJ1-1; D is undetermined. Trimming left V 5 bases short and J 1 base short, with 11 bases between. This CDR3 has 14 amino acids. Germline lookup yields CDR1 LGHDT and CDR2 YNNKEL (reference sequence). The CDR3 loop is CASSFTSTNTEAFF. CDR3 sequence (DNA): TGTGCCAGCAGCTTTACATCGACGAACACTGAAGCTTTCTTT.

This clonotype was seen a handful of times. The chain carries TRBV5-1 and TRBJ2-3, with 10 positions matching TRBD1. The CDR3 extends over 17 amino acids. Germline lookup yields CDR1 SGHRS and CDR2 YFSETQ. With V trimmed by 0 bases and J by 2 bases, 6 bases remained unmatched. CDR3 region: CASSLGLTGGHTDTQYF. The CDR3 nucleotides read TGCGCCAGCAGCTTGGGATTGACAGGGGGCCACACAGATACGCAGTATTTT.

V and J are TRBV7-2 and TRBJ2-5; D tentatively reads TRBD1 or TRBD2 (5 bases each). Germline assignment: CDR1 SGHTA and CDR2 FQGNSA. CDR3 length: 11 residues. The CDR3 sequence: CVTVEGETQYF. The CDR3 nucleotides are TGTGTCACCGTAGAGGGGGAGACCCAGTACTTC.

This clonotype has more than one count but fewer than ten. V usage is TRBV11-2 and J usage is TRBJ2-1; tentatively, D is TRBD1 (5 bases). Trimming stripped 5 bases from V and 7 bases from J, with 21 bases between. This CDR3 region has 16 residues. Germline V gives CDR1 SGHAT, CDR2 FQNNGV. For the CDR3, the DNA is TGTGCCAGCAGCCCCCTAAGCGTGGCAGGGCCGAATGAGCAGTTCTTC. Translated: CASSPLSVAGPNEQFF.

The rearrangement uses TRBV24-1 and TRBJ2-7; 7 bases align to TRBD1. Unmatched junction bases numbered 6, after V lost 4 bases and J lost 4 bases. Per germline, CDR1 KGHDR and CDR2 SFDVKD. The CDR3 spans 14 residues. The CDR3 DNA follows: TGTGCCACCAGTGACCGGGACAGATCATACGAGCAGTACTTC. It is translated as CATSDRDRSYEQYF.

The rearrangement links TRBV18 to TRBJ1-2; maybe TRBD1 (5 bases). Trimming left V 4 bases short and J 0 bases short, with 9 bases between. The length of the CDR3 is 14 residues. Germline lookup yields CDR1 KGHSH and CDR2 LQKENI. The CDR3 loop reads CASSQGEANYGYTF. CDR3 sequence (DNA): TGTGCCAGCTCACAAGGGGAAGCTAACTATGGCTACACCTTC.

The chain couples TRBV2 to TRBJ1-1; TRBD1 is a possible D gene (5 bases). In germline, CDR1 is SNHLY, CDR2 FYNNEI. The V gene lost 4 bases and the J gene lost 7 bases, with 10 bases spanning the gap. The CDR3 is 12 amino acids. CDR3: CASSGTSHEAFF. The CDR3 DNA is TGTGCCAGCAGTGGGACATCTCATGAAGCTTTCTTT.

This clonotype was counted many times. The V gene is TRBV7-2, the J gene TRBJ1-5, with unresolved D. This CDR3 is built from 15 residues. Germline V gene lookup returns CDR1 SGHTA and CDR2 FQGNSA. V was clipped by 5 bases and J by 0 bases, with 11 bases between them. The CDR3 sequence is CASSPTGSSNQPQHF. The CDR3 bases are TGTGCCAGCAGCCCCACCGGCAGTAGCAATCAGCCCCAGCATTTT.

The rearrangement joins TRBV30 to TRBJ2-1; D is unresolved. CDR1 and CDR2 from the germline V gene are GTSNPN and SVGIG (reference sequence). Trimming pared 1 base from V and 4 bases from J, leaving 2 bases between. This CDR3 contains 11 residues. CDR3 residues: CAWSAYNEQFF. Written as DNA, the CDR3 is TGTGCCTGGAGTGCTTACAATGAGCAGTTCTTC.

The sample holds a few counts of this clonotype. The genes are TRBV20-1 and TRBJ2-5; the match to TRBD2 covers 9 bases. This CDR3 is built from 17 residues. V was clipped by 0 bases and J by 5 bases; unmatched bases: 13. CDR1 DFQATT and CDR2 SNEGSKA come from the germline V gene (reference sequence). The CDR3 nucleotides read TGCAGTGCTAGAGAGTTTAAGCGGGGGGCTAGTTCGGAGACCCAGTACTTC. This sequence encodes CSAREFKRGASSETQYF.

This rearrangement joins TRBV7-2 to TRBJ2-1; 9 bases fit TRBD1. CDR3 length: 17 amino acids. J gave up 10 bases and V 5 bases, and 18 bases lay outside the gene matches. CDR1 and CDR2 from the germline V gene are SGHTA and FQGNSA. CDR3 sequence reads: CASSPPFGTGPPWEQFF. The CDR3 DNA reads as TGTGCCAGCAGCCCCCCCTTTGGGACAGGGCCTCCATGGGAGCAGTTCTTC. The complete variable domain, with remaining parts taken from reference TRBV7-2 and TRBJ2-1, reads GAGVSQSPSNKVTEKGKDVELRCDPISGHTALYWYRQSLGQGLEFLIYFQGNSAPDKSGLPSDRFSAERTGGSVSTLTIQRTQQEDSAVYLCASSPPFGTGPPWEQFFGPGTRLTVL.

In this sample, this clonotype turned up a few times. This chain links TRBV5-6 with TRBJ1-1; D perhaps matches TRBD1 (6 bases). CDR1 is SGHDT, CDR2 YYEEEE, per germline. This CDR3 contains 14 residues. Trimming left V 2 bases short and J 4 bases short, with 12 bases between. The CDR3, as DNA: TGTGCCAGCAGCTTTGCGGGGGGCTCCACTGAAGCTTTCTTT. Translation: CASSFAGGSTEAFF.

The table lists this clonotype with a few counts. This chain's CDR3 is CASSQFRGPAGELFF. The CDR3 DNA sequence: TGCGCCAGCAGCCAGTTCAGGGGGCCGGCCGGGGAGCTGTTTTTT. V gene TRBV4-3 combines with J gene TRBJ2-2; 8 nucleotides agree with TRBD1. CDR3 length equals 15 residues. V was pared by 3 bases and J by 6 bases, with 6 bases of the junction left unmatched. The V gene's germline CDR1 is LGHNA and CDR2 YSLEER.

This clonotype came up a few times. The V gene is TRBV5-1, the J gene TRBJ2-1; D tentatively reads TRBD1 or TRBD2 (6 bases each). V lost 0 bases and J 8 bases, leaving 15 bases between the germline ends. Germline values: CDR1 SGHRS, CDR2 YFSETQ. The CDR3 runs to 15 residues. The CDR3 protein is CASSLDRVGGDEQFF. As DNA, the CDR3 is TGCGCCAGCAGCTTGGACAGGGTCGGGGGCGATGAGCAGTTCTTC.

This clonotype was recorded at least ten times. The DNA for the CDR3 is TGTGCCAGCAGCGGGAGGACAGGGGGAAATGAAAAACTGTTTTTT. As protein: CASSGRTGGNEKLFF. The chain has TRBV11-2 and TRBJ1-4; 10 positions agree with TRBD1. The CDR3 totals 15 residues. Germline CDR1 is SGHAT and CDR2 is FQNNGV. The V and J ends lost 5 bases and 5 bases, in that order; junction bases with no gene match: 5. Supplemented by reference TRBV11-2 and TRBJ1-4, the full variable domain reads EAGVAQSPRYKIIEKRQSVAFWCNPISGHATLYWYQQILGQGPKLLIQFQNNGVVDDSQLPKDRFSAERLKGVDSTLKIQPAKLEDSAVYLCASSGRTGGNEKLFFGSGTQLSVL.

Ten or more counts support this clonotype. The J gene is TRBJ2-2, the V gene TRBV7-2, with 14 bases that match TRBD2. From germline, CDR1 is SGHTA and CDR2 FQGNSA. J was trimmed by 4 bases and V by 3 bases; bases with no gene match: 1. This CDR3 comprises 16 residues. The CDR3 DNA follows: TGTGCCAGCAGCTTGACTAGCGGGAGGGTCACCGGGGAGCTGTTTTTT. Protein: CASSLTSGRVTGELFF.

This clonotype was recorded at least ten times. This chain joins TRBV5-1 and TRBJ2-7; 8 bases align to TRBD1. This CDR3 is built from 14 residues. The germline gives CDR1 SGHRS, CDR2 YFSETQ. Trimming took 3 bases from V and 3 from J; bases not matched to a gene: 5. This CDR3 reads CASSSGQGRYEQYF. The CDR3 DNA sequence: TGCGCCAGCAGCTCCGGACAGGGCCGCTACGAGCAGTACTTC.

By sample share, this clonotype is medium-sized (0.01 to 0.1%). This rearrangement joins TRBV6-1 to TRBJ2-7; no clear D. Germline CDR1 reads MNHNS; CDR2 reads SASEGT. Trimming cost V 7 bases and J 4 bases, with 11 bases left between them. The CDR3 is made up of 12 amino acids. The CDR3 bases are TGTGCCAGCACTTTATATGGATACGAGCAGTACTTC. Amino acid sequence: CASTLYGYEQYF.

This clonotype has only a few counts. This chain connects TRBV7-9 to TRBJ2-5; 9 positions agree with TRBD1. The J segment lost 3 bases and the V segment lost 5 bases, leaving 7 bases of the junction unmatched. The CDR3 consists of 15 residues. CDR1 is SEHNR and CDR2 is FQNEAQ in the germline V gene (reference sequence). The CDR3 sequence is CASSPTGGSKETQYF. The CDR3 DNA sequence: TGTGCCAGCAGCCCAACAGGGGGCTCTAAAGAGACCCAGTACTTC.

This clonotype has a handful of counts. The V call is TRBV7-2, the J call TRBJ2-3; TRBD1 might be the D (5 bases). The CDR3 extends over 17 amino acids. V lost 5 bases, J lost 2 bases, and 20 bases lay in between. The V gene's germline CDR1 is SGHTA and CDR2 FQGNSA. Here the CDR3 DNA reads TGTGCCAGCAGCGTTATAGACTTGGGGCGGCTCACAGATACGCAGTATTTT. Its translation: CASSVIDLGRLTDTQYF.

In this sample, this clonotype turned up a few times. The V gene is TRBV20-1, the J gene TRBJ2-1, with TRBD1 identical over 7 bases. The CDR3 loop spans 16 amino acids. V gave up 5 bases and J gave up 1 base; unmatched junction bases: 11. Per the germline V gene, CDR1 is DFQATT and CDR2 is SNEGSKA (reference sequence). CDR3 nucleotides: TGCAGTGCTGAGGACGTAGACAGGGAATCCTACAATGAGCAGTTCTTC. Its translation is CSAEDVDRESYNEQFF.